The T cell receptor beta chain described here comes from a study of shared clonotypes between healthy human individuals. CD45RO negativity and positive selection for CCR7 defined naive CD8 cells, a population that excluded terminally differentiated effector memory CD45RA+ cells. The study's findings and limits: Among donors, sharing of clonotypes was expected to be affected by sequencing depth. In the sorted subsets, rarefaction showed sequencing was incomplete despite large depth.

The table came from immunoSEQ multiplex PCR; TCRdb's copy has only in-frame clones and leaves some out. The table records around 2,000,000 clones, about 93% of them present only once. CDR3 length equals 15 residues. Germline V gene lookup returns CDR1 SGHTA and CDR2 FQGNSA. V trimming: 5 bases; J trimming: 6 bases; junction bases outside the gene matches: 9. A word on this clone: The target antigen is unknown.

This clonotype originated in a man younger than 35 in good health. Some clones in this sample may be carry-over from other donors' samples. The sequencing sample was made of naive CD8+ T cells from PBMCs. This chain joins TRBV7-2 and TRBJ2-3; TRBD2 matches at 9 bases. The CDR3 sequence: CASSHLAGPSDTQYF. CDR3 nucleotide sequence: TGTGCCAGCAGCCATCTAGCGGGGCCATCGGATACGCAGTATTTT.